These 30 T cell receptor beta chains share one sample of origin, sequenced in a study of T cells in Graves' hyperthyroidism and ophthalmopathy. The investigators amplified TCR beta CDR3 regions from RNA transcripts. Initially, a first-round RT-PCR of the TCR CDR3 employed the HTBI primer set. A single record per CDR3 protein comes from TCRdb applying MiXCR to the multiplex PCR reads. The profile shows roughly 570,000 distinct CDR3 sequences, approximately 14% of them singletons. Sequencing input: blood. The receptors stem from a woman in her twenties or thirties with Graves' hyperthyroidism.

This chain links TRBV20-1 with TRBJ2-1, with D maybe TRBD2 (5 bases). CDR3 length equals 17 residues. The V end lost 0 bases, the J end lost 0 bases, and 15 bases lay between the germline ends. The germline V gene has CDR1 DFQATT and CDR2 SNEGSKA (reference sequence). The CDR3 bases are TGCAGTGCTAGAGACCCCAAAGCGGAGAGCTCCTACAATGAGCAGTTCTTC. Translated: CSARDPKAESSYNEQFF.

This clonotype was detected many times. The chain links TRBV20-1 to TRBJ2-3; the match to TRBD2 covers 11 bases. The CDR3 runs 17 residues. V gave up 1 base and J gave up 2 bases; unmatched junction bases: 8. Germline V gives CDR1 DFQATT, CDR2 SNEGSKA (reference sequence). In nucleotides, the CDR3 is TGCAGTGCTAGAGCTCTTAGCGGGAGGGCCGTCACAGATACGCAGTATTTT. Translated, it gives CSARALSGRAVTDTQYF.

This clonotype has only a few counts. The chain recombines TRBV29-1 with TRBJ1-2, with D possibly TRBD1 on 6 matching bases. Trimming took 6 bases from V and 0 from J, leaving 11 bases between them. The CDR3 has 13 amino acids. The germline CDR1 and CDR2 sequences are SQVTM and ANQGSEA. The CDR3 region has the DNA TGCAGCGTCTCACAGGGATCTAACTATGGCTACACCTTC. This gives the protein CSVSQGSNYGYTF.

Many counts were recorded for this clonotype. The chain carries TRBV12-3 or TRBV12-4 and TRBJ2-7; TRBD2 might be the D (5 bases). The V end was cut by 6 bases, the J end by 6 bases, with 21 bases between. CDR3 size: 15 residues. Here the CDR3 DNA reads TGTGCCAGCAGCCTCCGCGGGCCCTCCGGGGTCGAGCAGTACTTC. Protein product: CASSLRGPSGVEQYF.

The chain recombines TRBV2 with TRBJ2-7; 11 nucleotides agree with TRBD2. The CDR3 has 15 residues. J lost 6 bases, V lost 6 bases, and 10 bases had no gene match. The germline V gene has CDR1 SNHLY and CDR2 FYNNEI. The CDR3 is CASRELAGDSCEQYF. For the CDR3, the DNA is TGTGCCAGCAGGGAACTAGCGGGAGACTCTTGCGAGCAGTACTTC.

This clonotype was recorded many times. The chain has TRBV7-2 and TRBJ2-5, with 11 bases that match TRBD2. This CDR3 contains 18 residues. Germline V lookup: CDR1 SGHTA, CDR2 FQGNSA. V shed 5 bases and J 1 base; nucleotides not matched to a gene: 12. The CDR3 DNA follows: TGTGCCAGCAGCCCACGAAAGACTAGCGGGACCTTCCAAGAGACCCAGTACTTC. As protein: CASSPRKTSGTFQETQYF.

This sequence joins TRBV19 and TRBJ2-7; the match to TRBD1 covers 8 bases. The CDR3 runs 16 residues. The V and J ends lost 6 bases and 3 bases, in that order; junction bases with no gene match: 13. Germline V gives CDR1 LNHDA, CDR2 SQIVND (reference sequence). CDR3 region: CASSQGASKGYYEQYF. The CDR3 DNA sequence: TGTGCCAGTAGCCAGGGGGCCAGCAAGGGATACTACGAGCAGTACTTC.

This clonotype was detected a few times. This CDR3 is CASSLRALGGRYEQYF. In DNA form, the CDR3 reads TGTGCCAGCAGTTTAAGGGCGTTGGGCGGGAGGTACGAGCAGTACTTC. This sequence joins TRBV12-3 or TRBV12-4 and TRBJ2-7; TRBD2 matches 8 bases. The CDR3 has 16 residues. V lost 2 bases, J lost 4 bases, and 10 bases stayed unmatched.

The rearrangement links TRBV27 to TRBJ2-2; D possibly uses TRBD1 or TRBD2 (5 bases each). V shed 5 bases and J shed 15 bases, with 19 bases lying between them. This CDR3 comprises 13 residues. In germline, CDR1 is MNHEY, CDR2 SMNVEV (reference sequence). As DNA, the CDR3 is TGTGCCAGCAGTGAGCCGAGACTGGGGACGGTGTTTTTT. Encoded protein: CASSEPRLGTVFF.

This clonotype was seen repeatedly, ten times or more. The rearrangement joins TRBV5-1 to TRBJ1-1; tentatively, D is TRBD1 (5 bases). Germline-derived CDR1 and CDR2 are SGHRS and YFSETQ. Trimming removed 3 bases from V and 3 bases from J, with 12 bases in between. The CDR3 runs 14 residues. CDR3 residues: CASSSSQGHTEAFF. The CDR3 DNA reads TGCGCCAGCAGCTCGAGCCAGGGTCACACTGAAGCTTTCTTT.

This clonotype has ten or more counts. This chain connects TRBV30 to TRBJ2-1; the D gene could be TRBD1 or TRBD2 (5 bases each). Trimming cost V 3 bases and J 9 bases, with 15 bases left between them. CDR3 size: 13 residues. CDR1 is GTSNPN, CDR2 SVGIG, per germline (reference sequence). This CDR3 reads CAWRPTRDGEQFF. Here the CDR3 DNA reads TGTGCCTGGAGGCCAACCAGGGACGGTGAGCAGTTCTTC.

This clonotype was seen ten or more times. CDR3 protein: CSAMGDRGTEAFF. The DNA of the CDR3 is TGCAGTGCTATGGGGGACAGGGGGACTGAAGCTTTCTTT. This chain connects TRBV20-1 to TRBJ1-1, with 11 bases matching TRBD1. CDR3 length equals 13 residues. Germline V lookup: CDR1 DFQATT, CDR2 SNEGSKA (reference sequence). J gave up 5 bases and V 4 bases, and 3 bases lay outside the gene matches.

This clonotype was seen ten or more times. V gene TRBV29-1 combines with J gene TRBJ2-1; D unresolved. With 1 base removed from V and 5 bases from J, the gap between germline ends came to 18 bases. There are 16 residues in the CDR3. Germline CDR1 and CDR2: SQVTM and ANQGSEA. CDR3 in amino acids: CSVEVIGEGPNNEQFF. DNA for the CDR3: TGCAGCGTTGAAGTGATTGGGGAAGGGCCTAACAATGAGCAGTTCTTC.

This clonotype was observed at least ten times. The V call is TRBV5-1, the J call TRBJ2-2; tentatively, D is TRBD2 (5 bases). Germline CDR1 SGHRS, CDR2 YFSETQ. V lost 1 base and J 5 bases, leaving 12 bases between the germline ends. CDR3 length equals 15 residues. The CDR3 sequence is CASSLNRGGTGELFF. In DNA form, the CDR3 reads TGCGCCAGCAGCTTGAACCGGGGTGGAACCGGGGAGCTGTTTTTT.

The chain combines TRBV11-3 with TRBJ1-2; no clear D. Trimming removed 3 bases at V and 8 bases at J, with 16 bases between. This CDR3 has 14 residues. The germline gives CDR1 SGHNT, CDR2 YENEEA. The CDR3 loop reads CASSFRRKTCGYTF. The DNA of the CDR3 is TGTGCCAGCAGCTTTAGGCGAAAGACGTGCGGCTACACCTTC.

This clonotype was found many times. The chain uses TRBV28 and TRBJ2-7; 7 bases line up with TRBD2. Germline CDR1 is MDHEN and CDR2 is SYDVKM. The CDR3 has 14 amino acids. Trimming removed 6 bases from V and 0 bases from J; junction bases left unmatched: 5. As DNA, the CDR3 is TGTGCCAGCAGGGTTCGGGAGGCCTCCTACGAGCAGTACTTC. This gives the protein CASRVREASYEQYF.

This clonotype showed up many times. CDR3 sequence (DNA): TGTGCCAGCAGCTTAGGGGTGGGAGCGGGAGTCAGTTTATACAATGAGCAGTTCTTC. Translating gives CASSLGVGAGVSLYNEQFF. This sequence joins TRBV11-2 and TRBJ2-1, with TRBD2 identical over 8 bases. Trimming at V came to 1 base and at J to 4 bases, leaving 15 bases not matched to a gene. CDR3 length equals 19 residues. CDR1 and CDR2 from the germline V gene are SGHAT and FQNNGV.

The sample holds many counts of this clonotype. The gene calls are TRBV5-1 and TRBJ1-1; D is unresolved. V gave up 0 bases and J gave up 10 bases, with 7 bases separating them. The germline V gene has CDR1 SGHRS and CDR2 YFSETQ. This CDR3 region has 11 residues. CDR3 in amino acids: CASSLGWRAFF. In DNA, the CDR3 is TGCGCCAGCAGCTTGGGCTGGAGAGCTTTCTTT.

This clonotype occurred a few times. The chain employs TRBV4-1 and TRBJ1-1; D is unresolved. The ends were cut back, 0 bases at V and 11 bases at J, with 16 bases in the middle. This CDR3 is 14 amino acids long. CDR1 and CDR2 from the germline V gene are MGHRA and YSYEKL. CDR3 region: CASSQDLGLSKAFF. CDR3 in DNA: TGCGCCAGCAGCCAAGATCTCGGCCTCTCTAAGGCTTTCTTT.

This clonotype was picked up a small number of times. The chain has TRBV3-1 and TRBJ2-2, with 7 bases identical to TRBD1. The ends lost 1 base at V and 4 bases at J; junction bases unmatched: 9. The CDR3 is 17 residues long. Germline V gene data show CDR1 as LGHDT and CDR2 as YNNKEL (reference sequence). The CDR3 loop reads CASSQGVLRGRTGELFF. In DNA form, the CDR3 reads TGTGCCAGCAGCCAAGGGGTCTTGAGGGGGCGCACCGGGGAGCTGTTTTTT.

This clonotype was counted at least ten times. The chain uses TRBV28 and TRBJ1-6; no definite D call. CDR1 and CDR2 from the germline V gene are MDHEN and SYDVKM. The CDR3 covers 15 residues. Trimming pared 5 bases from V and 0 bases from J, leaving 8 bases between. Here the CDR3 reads CASSPQSSYNSPLHF. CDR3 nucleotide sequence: TGTGCCAGCAGTCCGCAGAGCTCCTATAATTCACCCCTCCACTTT.

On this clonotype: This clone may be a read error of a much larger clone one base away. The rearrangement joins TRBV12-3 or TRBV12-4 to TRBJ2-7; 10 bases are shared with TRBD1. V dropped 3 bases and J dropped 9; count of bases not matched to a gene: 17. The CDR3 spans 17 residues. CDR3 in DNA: TGTGCCAGCAGTTTTGATACGACAGGGGGCTTGGGGGGTGGGCAGTACTTC. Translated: CASSFDTTGGLGGGQYF.

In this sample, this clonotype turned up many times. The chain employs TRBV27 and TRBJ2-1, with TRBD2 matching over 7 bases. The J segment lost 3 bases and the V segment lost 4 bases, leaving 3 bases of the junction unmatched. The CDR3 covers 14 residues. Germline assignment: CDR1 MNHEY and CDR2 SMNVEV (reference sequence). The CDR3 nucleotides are TGTGCCAGCAGTTGGCTAGCGGACTACAATGAGCAGTTCTTC. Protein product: CASSWLADYNEQFF.

The CDR3 coding sequence is TGTGCCAGCTCAGAGGGGACAGGAACCATCTCTGGGGCCAACGTCCTGACTTTC. Its translation is CASSEGTGTISGANVLTF. The V call is TRBV18, the J call TRBJ2-6; 8 bases are a match to TRBD1. Looked up from germline, CDR1 is KGHSH and CDR2 is LQKENI. This CDR3 spans 18 amino acids. J was trimmed by 0 bases and V by 5 bases; bases with no gene match: 9.

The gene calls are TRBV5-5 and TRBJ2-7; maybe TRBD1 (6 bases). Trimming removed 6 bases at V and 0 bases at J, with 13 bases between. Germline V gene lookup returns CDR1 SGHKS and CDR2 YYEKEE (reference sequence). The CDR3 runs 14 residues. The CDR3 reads CASNEGENSYEQYF. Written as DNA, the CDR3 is TGTGCCAGCAACGAGGGGGAAAACTCCTACGAGCAGTACTTC. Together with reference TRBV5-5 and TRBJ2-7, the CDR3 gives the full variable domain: DAGVTQSPTHLIKTRGQQVTLRCSPISGHKSVSWYQQVLGQGPQFIFQYYEKEERGRGNFPDRFSARQFPNYSSELNVNALLLGDSALYLCASNEGENSYEQYFGPGTRLTVT.

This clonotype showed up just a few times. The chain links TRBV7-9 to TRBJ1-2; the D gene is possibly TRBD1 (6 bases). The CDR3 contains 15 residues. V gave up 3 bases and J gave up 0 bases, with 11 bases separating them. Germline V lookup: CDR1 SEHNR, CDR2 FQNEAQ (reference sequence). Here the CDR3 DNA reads TGTGCCAGCAGCTTCCCGACAGGACCTAACTATGGCTACACCTTC. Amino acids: CASSFPTGPNYGYTF.

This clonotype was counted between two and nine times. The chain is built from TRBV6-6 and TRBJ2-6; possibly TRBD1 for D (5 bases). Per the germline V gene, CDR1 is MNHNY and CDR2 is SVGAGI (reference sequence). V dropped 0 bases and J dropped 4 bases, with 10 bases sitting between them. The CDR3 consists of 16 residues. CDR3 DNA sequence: TGTGCCAGCAGTTACTCGAGCAGGGCAGGGGCCAACGTCCTGACTTTC. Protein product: CASSYSSRAGANVLTF.

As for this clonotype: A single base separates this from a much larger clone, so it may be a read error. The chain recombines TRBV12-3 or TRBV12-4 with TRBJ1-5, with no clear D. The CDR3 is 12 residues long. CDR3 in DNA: TGTGCCAGCAGTTTACCAGCTCAGTCCCAGCATTTT. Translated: CASSLPAQSQHF.

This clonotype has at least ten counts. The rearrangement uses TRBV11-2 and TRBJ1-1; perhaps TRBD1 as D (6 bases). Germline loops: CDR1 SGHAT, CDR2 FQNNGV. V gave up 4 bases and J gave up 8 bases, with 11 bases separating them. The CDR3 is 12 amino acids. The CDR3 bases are TGTGCCAGCAGCTCACAGGGATCCGAAGCTTTCTTT. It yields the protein CASSSQGSEAFF.

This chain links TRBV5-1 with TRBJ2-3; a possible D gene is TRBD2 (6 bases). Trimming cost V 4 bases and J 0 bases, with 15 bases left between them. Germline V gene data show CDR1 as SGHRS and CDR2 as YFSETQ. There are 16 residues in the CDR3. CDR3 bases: TGCGCCAGCAGCCCAAGATCTAGCGAAAGCACAGATACGCAGTATTTT. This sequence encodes CASSPRSSESTDTQYF.